One TCR beta chain is described in this entry. This sample was taken from a study of blood T cells in healthy people across ages. Whenever a sample was processed, at least 6.5 million PBMCs were isolated. The authors ran a second PCR of 7 to 11 cycles using a sample-barcoded 5' primer and a J-beta primer mix. Every cDNA molecule bore a tag from a template-switch adaptor containing 12 random nucleotides. TCRdb used MiXCR to reprocess the 5' RACE reads, holding one entry per CDR3 protein. The table lists around 940,000 distinct CDR3 sequences, roughly half of them singletons, with roughly 23% in the top ten. Trimming shortened V by 5 bases and J by 8 bases, and 25 bases separated the two germline ends. CDR1 is SEHNR, CDR2 FQNEAQ, per germline (reference sequence). The CDR3 is 17 residues long.

The sequence was collected from a woman aged 55-69 years in good health. Sequenced sample: blood. The V gene is TRBV7-9, the J gene TRBJ2-1; possible D gene TRBD2, 5 bases. CDR3 DNA: TGTGCCAGCAGCCCAACCCGTAGAGGGTACGTCCTCGATGAGCAGTTCTTC. Protein: CASSPTRRGYVLDEQFF.